Here is one T cell receptor beta chain with its context. These data belong to a study of T cell changes during pregnancy in multiple sclerosis. Clones were sequenced by immunoSEQ multiplex PCR, and TCRdb holds only the in-frame ones, with some missing. The repertoire holds fewer than 25,000 clones, with around 89% as singletons. The CDR3 totals 15 residues. J is TRBJ2-1 and V is TRBV21-1; the DNA was not used to check the table's D call, TRBD2. TRBV21-1 is shown as a pseudogene. This TCR was recovered from a female donor with multiple sclerosis, enrolled in a pregnancy study. The sample consisted of CD8+ T cells from peripheral blood mononuclear cells, taken in the first trimester of pregnancy. In DNA form, the CDR3 reads TGTGCCAGCAACCGACTAGCGGGAGGAACCAATGAGCAGTTCTTC. This gives the protein CASNRLAGGTNEQFF.